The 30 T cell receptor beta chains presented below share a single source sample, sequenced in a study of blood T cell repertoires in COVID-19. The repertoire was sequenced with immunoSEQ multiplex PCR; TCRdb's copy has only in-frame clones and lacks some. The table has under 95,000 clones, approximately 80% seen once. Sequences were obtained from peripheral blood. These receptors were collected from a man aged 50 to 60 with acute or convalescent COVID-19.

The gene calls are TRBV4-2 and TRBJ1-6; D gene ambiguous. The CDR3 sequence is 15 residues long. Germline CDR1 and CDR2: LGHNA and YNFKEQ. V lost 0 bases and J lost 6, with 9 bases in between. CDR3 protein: CASSQDAGTNSPLHF. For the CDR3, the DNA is TGTGCCAGCAGCCAAGATGCAGGTACTAATTCACCCCTCCACTTT.

Written as DNA, the CDR3 is TGTGCCAGCAGCGTAGATGGCGGTAAAACTTACACCTTC. Its protein product is CASSVDGGKTYTF. This chain connects TRBV9 to TRBJ1-2, with D hard to call. Germline-derived CDR1 and CDR2 are SGDLS and YYNGEE. The CDR3 is made up of 13 amino acids. V was clipped by 0 bases and J by 11 bases, with 14 bases between them. Filled out from reference TRBV9 and TRBJ1-2, the complete variable domain reads DSGVTQTPKHLITATGQRVTLRCSPRSGDLSVYWYQQSLDQGLQFLIQYYNGEERAKGNILERFSAQQFPDLHSELNLSSLELGDSALYFCASSVDGGKTYTFGSGTRLTVV.

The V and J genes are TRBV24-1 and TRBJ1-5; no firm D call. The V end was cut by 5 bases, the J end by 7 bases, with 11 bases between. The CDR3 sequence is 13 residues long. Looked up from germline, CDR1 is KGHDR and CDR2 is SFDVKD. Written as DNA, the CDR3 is TGTGCCACCAGTGCGGGAGGAGAGCAGCCCCAGCATTTT. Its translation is CATSAGGEQPQHF.

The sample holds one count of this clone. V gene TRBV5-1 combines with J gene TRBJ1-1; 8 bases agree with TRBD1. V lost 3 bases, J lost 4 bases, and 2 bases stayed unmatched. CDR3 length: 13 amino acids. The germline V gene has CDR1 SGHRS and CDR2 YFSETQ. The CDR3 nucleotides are TGCGCCAGCAGCTCAGGGGGCAGCACTGAAGCTTTCTTT. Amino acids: CASSSGGSTEAFF.

CDR3 loop: CASLTGSSYNSPLHF. The CDR3 region has the DNA TGTGCTTCCCTCACAGGGTCCTCCTATAATTCACCCCTCCACTTT. V is TRBV28 and J is TRBJ1-6; possibly TRBD1 for D (6 bases). Germline V gene lookup returns CDR1 MDHEN and CDR2 SYDVKM. The CDR3 spans 15 residues.

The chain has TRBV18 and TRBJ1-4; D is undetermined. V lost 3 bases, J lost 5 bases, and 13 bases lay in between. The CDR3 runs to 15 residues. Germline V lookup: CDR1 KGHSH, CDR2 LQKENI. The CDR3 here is CASSPFREFNEKLFF. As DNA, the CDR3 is TGTGCCAGCTCACCGTTTAGGGAGTTCAATGAAAAACTGTTTTTT.

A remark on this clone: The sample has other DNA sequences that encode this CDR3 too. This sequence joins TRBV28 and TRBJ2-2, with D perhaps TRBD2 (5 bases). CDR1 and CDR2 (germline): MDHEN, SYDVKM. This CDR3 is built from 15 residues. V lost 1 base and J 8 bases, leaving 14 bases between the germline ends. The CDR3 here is CASSLSRGRTGELFF. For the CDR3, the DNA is TGTGCCAGCAGTTTATCCCGGGGTAGGACTGGGGAGCTGTTTTTT.

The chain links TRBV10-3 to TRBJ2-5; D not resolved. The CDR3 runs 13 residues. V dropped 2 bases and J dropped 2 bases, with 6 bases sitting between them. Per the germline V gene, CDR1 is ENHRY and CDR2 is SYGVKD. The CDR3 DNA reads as TGTGCCATCAGTGAGGGCAGACAAGAGACCCAGTACTTC. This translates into CAISEGRQETQYF.

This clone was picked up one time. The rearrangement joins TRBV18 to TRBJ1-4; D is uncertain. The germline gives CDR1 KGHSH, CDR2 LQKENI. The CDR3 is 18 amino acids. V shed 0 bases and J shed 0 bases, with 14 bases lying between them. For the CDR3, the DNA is TGTGCCAGCTCACCACCGAGTACCGCGGGCACAACTAATGAAAAACTGTTTTTT. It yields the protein CASSPPSTAGTTNEKLFF.

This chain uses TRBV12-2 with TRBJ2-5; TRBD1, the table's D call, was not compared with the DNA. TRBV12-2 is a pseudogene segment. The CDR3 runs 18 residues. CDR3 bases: TGTGCAAGTCGCTCCTCGCGTTGTCGGACAGGGCCCCAAGAGACCCAGTACTTC. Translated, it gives CASRSSRCRTGPQETQYF.

The CDR3 nucleotides read TGTGCCAGCAGCCCAGACAGGGCCTCCTACAATGAGCAGTTCTTC. The encoded protein is CASSPDRASYNEQFF. The chain recombines TRBV7-2 with TRBJ2-1; 7 positions agree with TRBD1. V was pared by 5 bases and J by 0 bases, with 4 bases of the junction left unmatched. The CDR3 covers 15 residues. CDR1 is SGHTA and CDR2 is FQGNSA in the germline V gene. Looking up the rest from reference TRBV7-2 and TRBJ2-1 gives the full variable domain: GAGVSQSPSNKVTEKGKDVELRCDPISGHTALYWYRQSLGQGLEFLIYFQGNSAPDKSGLPSDRFSAERTGGSVSTLTIQRTQQEDSAVYLCASSPDRASYNEQFFGPGTRLTVL.

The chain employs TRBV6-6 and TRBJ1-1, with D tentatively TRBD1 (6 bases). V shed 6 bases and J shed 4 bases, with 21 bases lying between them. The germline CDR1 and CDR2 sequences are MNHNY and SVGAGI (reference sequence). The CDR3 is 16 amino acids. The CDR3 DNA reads TGTGCCAGCAGACAGGGAGGGTGGGGGACGATCACTGAAGCTTTCTTT. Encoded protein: CASRQGGWGTITEAFF.

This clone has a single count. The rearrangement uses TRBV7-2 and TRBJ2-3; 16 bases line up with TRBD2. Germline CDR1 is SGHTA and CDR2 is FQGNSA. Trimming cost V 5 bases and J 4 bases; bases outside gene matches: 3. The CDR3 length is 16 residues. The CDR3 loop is CASSTGLAGGSDTQYF. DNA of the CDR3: TGTGCCAGCAGCACGGGACTAGCGGGAGGGTCAGATACGCAGTATTTT.

Here the CDR3 DNA reads TGTGCCAGTAGTATCGACAGGGAAGTTACCGGGGCCAACGTCCTGACTTTC. This translates into CASSIDREVTGANVLTF. The V call is TRBV19, the J call TRBJ2-6, with 7 bases lining up with TRBD1. Trimming cost V 3 bases and J 4 bases; bases outside gene matches: 9. Germline CDR1 reads LNHDA; CDR2 reads SQIVND (reference sequence). The CDR3 runs to 17 residues.

For the CDR3, the DNA is TGTGCCAGCAGCTTAGTTGGGACAGGCCTGATAGCTAATGAAAAACTGTTTTTT. Encoded protein: CASSLVGTGLIANEKLFF. The chain links TRBV7-2 to TRBJ1-4; TRBD1 matches 8 bases. The germline V gene has CDR1 SGHTA and CDR2 FQGNSA. V shed 1 base, J shed 3 bases, and the junction held 10 bases outside the gene matches. The length of the CDR3 is 18 residues.

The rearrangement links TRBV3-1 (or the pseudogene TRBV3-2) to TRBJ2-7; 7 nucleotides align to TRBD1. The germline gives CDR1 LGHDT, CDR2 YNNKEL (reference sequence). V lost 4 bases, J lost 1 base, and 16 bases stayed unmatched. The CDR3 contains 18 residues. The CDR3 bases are TGTGCCAGCAGCCTCATAAGGGGAGACAGGGTTTATTCCTACGAGCAGTACTTC. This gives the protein CASSLIRGDRVYSYEQYF.

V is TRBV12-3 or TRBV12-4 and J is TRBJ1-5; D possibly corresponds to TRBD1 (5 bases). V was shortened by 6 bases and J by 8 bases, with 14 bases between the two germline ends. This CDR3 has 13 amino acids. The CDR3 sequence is CASSLQGGEPQHF. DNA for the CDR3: TGTGCCAGCAGCCTCCAGGGAGGCGAGCCCCAGCATTTT.

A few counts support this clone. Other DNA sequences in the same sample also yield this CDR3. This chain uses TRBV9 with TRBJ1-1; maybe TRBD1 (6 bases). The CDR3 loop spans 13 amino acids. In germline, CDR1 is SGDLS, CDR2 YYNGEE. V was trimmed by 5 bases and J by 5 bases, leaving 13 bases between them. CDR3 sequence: CASSPGGRTEAFF. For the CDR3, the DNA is TGTGCCAGCAGTCCGGGGGGCAGAACTGAAGCTTTCTTT.

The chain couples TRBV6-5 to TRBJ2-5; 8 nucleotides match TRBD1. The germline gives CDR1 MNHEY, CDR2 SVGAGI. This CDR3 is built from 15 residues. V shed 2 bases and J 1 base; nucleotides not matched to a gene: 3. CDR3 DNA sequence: TGTGCCAGCAGTTACGGAGACAGGGGCCAAGAGACCCAGTACTTC. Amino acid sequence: CASSYGDRGQETQYF.

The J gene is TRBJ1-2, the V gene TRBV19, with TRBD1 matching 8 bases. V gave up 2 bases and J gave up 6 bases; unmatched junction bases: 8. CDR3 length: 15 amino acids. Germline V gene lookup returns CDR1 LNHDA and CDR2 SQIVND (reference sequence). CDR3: CASSISLTGVHGYTF. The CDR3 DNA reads TGTGCCAGTAGTATATCACTGACAGGGGTCCATGGCTACACCTTC.

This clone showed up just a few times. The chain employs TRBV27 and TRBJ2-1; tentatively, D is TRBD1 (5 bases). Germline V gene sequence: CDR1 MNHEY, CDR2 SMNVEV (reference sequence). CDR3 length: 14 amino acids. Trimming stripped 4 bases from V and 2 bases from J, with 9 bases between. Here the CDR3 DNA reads TGTGCCAGCAGTTCAGCAGGGCCCTACAATGAGCAGTTCTTC. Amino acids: CASSSAGPYNEQFF.

The CDR3 protein is CASSTTRTQYF. For the CDR3, the DNA is TGTGCCAGCAGCACGACACGTACGCAGTATTTT. The chain carries TRBV7-9 and TRBJ2-3; D not certain. The germline V gene encodes CDR1 SEHNR and CDR2 FQNEAQ (reference sequence). With 5 bases removed from V and 8 bases from J, the gap between germline ends came to 8 bases. This CDR3 region has 11 residues.

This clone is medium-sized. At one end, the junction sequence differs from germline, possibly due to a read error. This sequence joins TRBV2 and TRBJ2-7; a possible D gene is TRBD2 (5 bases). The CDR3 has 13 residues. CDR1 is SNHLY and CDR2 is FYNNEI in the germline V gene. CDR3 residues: CASSEAQPPKPGF. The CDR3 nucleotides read TGTGCCAGCAGTGAAGCGCAACCTCCAAAGCCGGGGTTC.

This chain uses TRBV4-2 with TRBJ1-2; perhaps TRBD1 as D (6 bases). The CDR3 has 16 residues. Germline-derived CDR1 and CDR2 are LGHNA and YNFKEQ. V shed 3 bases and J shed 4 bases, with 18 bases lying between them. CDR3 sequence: CASSQARGRSLYGYTF. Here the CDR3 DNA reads TGTGCCAGCAGCCAGGCCAGGGGACGCTCCCTCTATGGCTACACCTTC.

CDR3 protein: CASRRDRTNEKLFF. The CDR3 DNA sequence: TGTGCCAGTAGACGGGACAGAACTAATGAAAAACTGTTTTTT. The V and J genes are TRBV19 and TRBJ1-4; 7 bases line up with TRBD1. With 6 bases clipped from V and 1 base from J, the junction kept 2 bases outside the gene matches. There are 14 residues in the CDR3. CDR1 is LNHDA, CDR2 SQIVND, per germline (reference sequence). Full variable domain (outside the CDR3, taken from reference TRBV19 and TRBJ1-4): DGGITQSPKYLFRKEGQNVTLSCEQNLNHDAMYWYRQDPGQGLRLIYYSQIVNDFQKGDIAEGYSVSREKKESFPLTVTSAQKNPTAFYLCASRRDRTNEKLFFGSGTQLSVL.

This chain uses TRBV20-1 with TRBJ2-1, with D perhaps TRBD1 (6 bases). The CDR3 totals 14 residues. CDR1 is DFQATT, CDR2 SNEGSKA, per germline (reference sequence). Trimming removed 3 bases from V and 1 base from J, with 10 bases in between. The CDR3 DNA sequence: TGCAGTGCTAGTCGACAGGTTTCCTACAATGAGCAGTTCTTC. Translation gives CSASRQVSYNEQFF.

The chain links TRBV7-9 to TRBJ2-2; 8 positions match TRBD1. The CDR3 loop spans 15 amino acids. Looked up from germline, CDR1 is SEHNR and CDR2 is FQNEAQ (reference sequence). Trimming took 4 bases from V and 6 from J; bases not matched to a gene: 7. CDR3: CASSSRQGQAGELFF. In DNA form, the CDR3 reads TGTGCCAGCAGCTCTCGACAGGGGCAAGCCGGGGAGCTGTTTTTT.

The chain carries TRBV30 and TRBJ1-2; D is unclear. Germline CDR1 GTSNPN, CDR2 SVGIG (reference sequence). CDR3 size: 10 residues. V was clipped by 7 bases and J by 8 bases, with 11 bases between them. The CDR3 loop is CAFEVRGYTF. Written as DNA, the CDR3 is TGTGCCTTTGAAGTGAGAGGCTACACCTTC. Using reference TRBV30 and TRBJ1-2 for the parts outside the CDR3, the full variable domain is SQTIHQWPATLVQPVGSPLSLECTVEGTSNPNLYWYRQAAGRGLQLLFYSVGIGQISSEVPQNLSASRPQDRQFILSSKKLLLSDSGFYLCAFEVRGYTFGSGTRLTVV.

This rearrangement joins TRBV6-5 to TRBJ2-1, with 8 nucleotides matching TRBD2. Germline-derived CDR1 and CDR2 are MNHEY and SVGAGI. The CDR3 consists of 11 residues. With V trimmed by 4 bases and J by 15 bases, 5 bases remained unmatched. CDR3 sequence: CASSSGGSVFF. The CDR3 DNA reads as TGTGCCAGCAGTTCGGGGGGGTCTGTGTTCTTC.

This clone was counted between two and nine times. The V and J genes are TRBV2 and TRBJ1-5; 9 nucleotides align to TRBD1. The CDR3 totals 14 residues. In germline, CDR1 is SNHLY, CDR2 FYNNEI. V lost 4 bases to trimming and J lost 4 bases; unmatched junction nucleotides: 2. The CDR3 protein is CASSGQGVNQPQHF. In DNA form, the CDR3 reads TGTGCCAGCAGTGGACAGGGGGTTAATCAGCCCCAGCATTTT.